Included here is one TCR beta chain sequence, with context. Antigen unknown. Libraries were prepared by immunoSEQ multiplex PCR; TCRdb keeps only in-frame clonotypes and omits some of them. The sample records roughly 45,000 clones, about three quarters being singletons. The source of the sample is a study of memory CD4+ T cells and cytomegalovirus serostatus. Whole-study findings and limits: CD4+ memory repertoires contained about two fifths of the roughly 160 reported CMV TCRbeta sequences. A US-trained random forest predicted CMV serostatus with median AUC approximately 0.9.

This CDR3 is built from 12 residues. V was trimmed by 5 bases and J by 5 bases, leaving 7 bases between them. Germline values: CDR1 LNHDA, CDR2 SQIVND (reference sequence). The sort gate was single viable CD3+CD4+CD8-CD45RO+ cells for memory CD4+ T cells. Total CD4+ T cells were enriched by CD4 positive selection. The chain employs TRBV19 and TRBJ2-1, with D possibly TRBD1 on 6 matching bases. The clonotype was recovered from an adult in good health and CMV-seronegative. What was sequenced was memory CD4+ T cells from blood. The CDR3 region is CASSRTDNEQFF. The CDR3 nucleotides read TGTGCCAGTAGTCGGACAGACAATGAGCAGTTCTTC.